These 21 T cell receptor beta chains share one sample of origin, sequenced in a study of T-cell reconstitution after alpha-beta-depleted transplantation in children (dated by TCRdb to 2015 to 2016). The label giving this sample's treatment or condition can be read as: allogeneic hematopoietic cell transplantation with graft depleted of TCRalphabeta T cells and CD19 B cells. To prepare the library, PCR was applied. These reads were obtained on an Illumina HiSeq 2500. TCR library preparation used molecular barcoding, with unique molecular identifiers applied to normalize quantification of the TCRbeta repertoire. TCRdb trimmed the raw reads at Q25, called clones with MiXCR and kept productive beta chains. Records with the same CDR3 protein are collapsed into one entry carrying the most frequent genes and DNA. Counted in this sample were about 230,000 distinct CDR3 sequences; approximately 11% of them appeared once. The ten largest clones represent over 25% of the sample.

This specimen was PBMCs, taken before TCRalphabeta/CD19-depleted stem cell transplant. The receptors come from a child in the first two years of life with acute myeloid leukemia, due to receive a stem cell transplant.

This clonotype was recorded at least ten times. The chain joins TRBV4-2 to TRBJ2-7; D uncertain. The germline CDR1 and CDR2 sequences are LGHNA and YNFKEQ. Trimming pared 4 bases from V and 2 bases from J, leaving 12 bases between. This CDR3 has 14 amino acids. The DNA of the CDR3 is TGTGCCAGCAGCCCCCCGACCGGCCCCTACGAGCAGTACTTC. Encoded protein: CASSPPTGPYEQYF.

This clonotype occurred many times. J is TRBJ1-2 and V is TRBV5-1; 9 positions match TRBD1. The CDR3 extends over 14 amino acids. The germline V gene has CDR1 SGHRS and CDR2 YFSETQ. After removal of 4 bases from V and 4 bases from J, the junction contained 5 bases not matched to a gene. CDR3 coding DNA: TGCGCCAGCAGCCCGGGACAGGGCAGCTATGGCTACACCTTC. It is translated as CASSPGQGSYGYTF.

This clonotype was detected ten times or more. This rearrangement joins TRBV7-6 to TRBJ2-7; TRBD1 matches 7 bases. The germline V gene encodes CDR1 SGHVS and CDR2 FNYEAQ. This CDR3 spans 15 amino acids. With V trimmed by 4 bases and J by 7 bases, 13 bases remained unmatched. The CDR3 protein is CASSSLRGLVREQYF. In DNA, the CDR3 is TGTGCCAGCAGCTCACTGAGGGGGCTAGTAAGAGAGCAGTACTTC. Filled out from reference TRBV7-6 and TRBJ2-7, the complete variable domain reads GAGVSQSPRYKVTKRGQDVALRCDPISGHVSLYWYRQALGQGPEFLTYFNYEAQQDKSGLPNDRFSAERPEGSISTLTIQRTEQRDSAMYRCASSSLRGLVREQYFGPGTRLTVT.

The rearrangement links TRBV10-3 to TRBJ2-1; 10 positions agree with TRBD2. This CDR3 is 15 amino acids long. After removal of 5 bases from V and 0 bases from J, the junction contained 1 base not matched to a gene. Germline CDR1 reads ENHRY; CDR2 reads SYGVKD. The CDR3 spells CAISRLAGSYNEQFF. The CDR3 DNA follows: TGTGCCATCAGTCGACTAGCGGGCTCCTACAATGAGCAGTTCTTC.

This clonotype was observed many times. The J gene is TRBJ1-5, the V gene TRBV10-3; D is unclear. Germline CDR1 and CDR2: ENHRY and SYGVKD. The CDR3 has 13 amino acids. Trimming stripped 5 bases from V and 6 bases from J, with 11 bases between. The CDR3 loop is CAISMDGLQPQHF. The CDR3 DNA sequence: TGTGCCATCAGTATGGACGGCCTTCAGCCCCAGCATTTT.

V is TRBV5-1 and J is TRBJ2-5, with 10 bases lining up with TRBD2. Germline-derived CDR1 and CDR2 are SGHRS and YFSETQ. There are 14 residues in the CDR3. V gave up 1 base and J gave up 4 bases; unmatched junction bases: 1. The CDR3 here is CASSLPSGGETQYF. The CDR3 DNA reads as TGCGCCAGCAGCTTGCCTAGCGGGGGAGAGACCCAGTACTTC.

This clonotype appeared many times. The CDR3, as DNA: TGTGCCACCAGTGATTTCTCCACTATGTCGGGGCCCACCGGGGAGCTGTTTTTT. As protein: CATSDFSTMSGPTGELFF. The V call is TRBV24-1, the J call TRBJ2-2; D may be TRBD1 or TRBD2 (5 bases each). Trimming stripped 1 base from V and 4 bases from J, with 18 bases between. This CDR3 is 18 amino acids long. The V gene's germline CDR1 is KGHDR and CDR2 SFDVKD.

This clonotype was seen at least ten times. The CDR3 reads CASSGAGNWQFF. DNA of the CDR3: TGTGCCAGCAGCGGAGCGGGAAACTGGCAGTTCTTC. This chain connects TRBV14 to TRBJ2-1, with TRBD2 matching over 7 bases. The CDR3 has 12 residues. The V gene's germline CDR1 is SGHDN and CDR2 FVKESK. J gave up 12 bases and V 5 bases, and 7 bases lay outside the gene matches.

The CDR3 reads CASSLLRQGINEQYF. DNA for the CDR3: TGTGCCAGCAGTCTCCTGAGGCAGGGAATCAACGAGCAGTACTTC. This chain joins TRBV27 and TRBJ2-7; perhaps TRBD1 as D (5 bases). The CDR3 consists of 15 residues. Trimming cost V 5 bases and J 5 bases, with 19 bases left between them. Germline CDR1 is MNHEY and CDR2 is SMNVEV (reference sequence).

This rearrangement joins TRBV4-2 to TRBJ1-2, with D hard to call. Trimming stripped 1 base from V and 4 bases from J, with 10 bases between. The CDR3 spans 14 residues. Germline V CDR1 and CDR2: LGHNA, YNFKEQ. The CDR3 spells CASSQGAGAYGYTF. The CDR3 nucleotides read TGTGCCAGCAGCCAAGGTGCGGGAGCCTATGGCTACACCTTC.

This clonotype was found many times. The chain couples TRBV6-6 to TRBJ2-1, with D tentatively TRBD1 (5 bases). V was cut by 4 bases and J by 5 bases, with 9 bases left in between. Germline values: CDR1 MNHNY, CDR2 SVGAGI (reference sequence). The CDR3 spans 13 residues. The CDR3 nucleotides are TGTGCCAGCAGTTTTGCAGGGAACAATGAGCAGTTCTTC. Translation gives CASSFAGNNEQFF.

V is TRBV5-4 and J is TRBJ1-2, with D possibly being TRBD1 (6 bases). Trimming removed 4 bases from V and 8 bases from J, with 18 bases in between. The V gene's germline CDR1 is SGHNT and CDR2 YYREEE (reference sequence). The CDR3 runs to 14 residues. The DNA for the CDR3 is TGTGCCAGCAGCCTACAGGGCCAGGTAGGAGGCTACACCTTC. This encodes CASSLQGQVGGYTF.

Concerning this clonotype: A read error may explain this, as a much larger clone is one base away. The V and J genes are TRBV5-5 and TRBJ2-7, with a tentative D call TRBD2 (6 bases). Germline CDR1 is SGHKS and CDR2 is YYEKEE (reference sequence). This CDR3 contains 16 residues. CDR3 loop: CTSSLRDRGMSYEQYF. The DNA for the CDR3 is TGTACCAGCAGCTTGAGGGACCGGGGGATGTCCTACGAGCAGTACTTC.

This clonotype has at least ten counts. This chain links TRBV29-1 with TRBJ1-1, with 10 nucleotides matching TRBD1. There are 15 residues in the CDR3. Germline loops: CDR1 SQVTM, CDR2 ANQGSEA. Trimming took 3 bases from V and 3 from J; bases not matched to a gene: 7. For the CDR3, the DNA is TGCAGCGTTGATGAATATGGGACAGGGGACACTGAAGCTTTCTTT. The encoded protein is CSVDEYGTGDTEAFF.

This clonotype has a count of ten or more. The chain joins TRBV4-2 to TRBJ2-1; D is tentatively TRBD1 or TRBD2 (6 bases each). The CDR3 extends over 16 amino acids. Germline values: CDR1 LGHNA, CDR2 YNFKEQ. V lost 0 bases, J lost 6 bases, and 15 bases lay in between. Here the CDR3 DNA reads TGTGCCAGCAGCCAAGAAGGCGGGACACAAGCCAATGAGCAGTTCTTC. It codes for CASSQEGGTQANEQFF.

This clonotype appeared many times. This chain connects TRBV5-6 to TRBJ1-3; 7 positions match TRBD1. The CDR3 consists of 16 residues. J gave up 2 bases and V 0 bases, and 5 bases lay outside the gene matches. Germline loops: CDR1 SGHDT, CDR2 YYEEEE. The CDR3 region has the DNA TGTGCCAGCAGCTTGGCAGGGGGAGGCCCTGGAAACACCATATATTTT. This codes for CASSLAGGGPGNTIYF.

As to this clonotype: One end of the junction varies from germline; a read error may be responsible. The CDR3 coding sequence is TGTGCCAGCAGCCCGAGGACAGGGAACACTGAATCTTTCTTT. Protein product: CASSPRTGNTESFF. The chain uses TRBV12-3 or TRBV12-4 and TRBJ1-1; 8 bases agree with TRBD1. This CDR3 spans 14 amino acids.

The V call is TRBV30, the J call TRBJ1-3; D is unclear. The germline V and J ends were trimmed by 2 bases and 4 bases, with 9 bases remaining between them. The CDR3 totals 13 residues. Germline values: CDR1 GTSNPN, CDR2 SVGIG (reference sequence). CDR3 bases: TGTGCCTGGAGTCGGGCAGGAGGAAACACCATATATTTT. Amino acid sequence: CAWSRAGGNTIYF. The full variable domain, with the rest looked up from reference TRBV30 and TRBJ1-3, is SQTIHQWPATLVQPVGSPLSLECTVEGTSNPNLYWYRQAAGRGLQLLFYSVGIGQISSEVPQNLSASRPQDRQFILSSKKLLLSDSGFYLCAWSRAGGNTIYFGEGSWLTVV.

The chain uses TRBV5-1 and TRBJ2-7; D remains ambiguous. The ends were cut back, 4 bases at V and 3 bases at J, with 17 bases in the middle. Germline lookup yields CDR1 SGHRS and CDR2 YFSETQ. The CDR3 runs to 15 residues. CDR3 DNA sequence: TGCGCCAGCAGCGTTGACCCTCATTGGGTCTACGAGCAGTACTTC. Amino acids: CASSVDPHWVYEQYF.

This clonotype was found a few times. This sequence joins TRBV11-2 and TRBJ2-7; D is possibly TRBD1 (5 bases). Germline V lookup: CDR1 SGHAT, CDR2 FQNNGV. Trimming shortened V by 6 bases and J by 5 bases, and 14 bases separated the two germline ends. The CDR3 length is 13 residues. CDR3 residues: CASRKQGTHEQYF. In nucleotides, the CDR3 is TGTGCCAGCAGGAAGCAGGGTACCCACGAGCAGTACTTC.

This clonotype was detected ten times or more. The rearrangement uses TRBV15 and TRBJ2-1; D remains unclear. Germline V gene sequence: CDR1 LNHNV, CDR2 YYDKDF (reference sequence). The ends were cut back, 3 bases at V and 5 bases at J, with 11 bases in the middle. The length of the CDR3 is 14 residues. In nucleotides, the CDR3 is TGTGCCACCAGCAGGAACTCTAGGAACAATGAGCAGTTCTTC. Amino acids: CATSRNSRNNEQFF.